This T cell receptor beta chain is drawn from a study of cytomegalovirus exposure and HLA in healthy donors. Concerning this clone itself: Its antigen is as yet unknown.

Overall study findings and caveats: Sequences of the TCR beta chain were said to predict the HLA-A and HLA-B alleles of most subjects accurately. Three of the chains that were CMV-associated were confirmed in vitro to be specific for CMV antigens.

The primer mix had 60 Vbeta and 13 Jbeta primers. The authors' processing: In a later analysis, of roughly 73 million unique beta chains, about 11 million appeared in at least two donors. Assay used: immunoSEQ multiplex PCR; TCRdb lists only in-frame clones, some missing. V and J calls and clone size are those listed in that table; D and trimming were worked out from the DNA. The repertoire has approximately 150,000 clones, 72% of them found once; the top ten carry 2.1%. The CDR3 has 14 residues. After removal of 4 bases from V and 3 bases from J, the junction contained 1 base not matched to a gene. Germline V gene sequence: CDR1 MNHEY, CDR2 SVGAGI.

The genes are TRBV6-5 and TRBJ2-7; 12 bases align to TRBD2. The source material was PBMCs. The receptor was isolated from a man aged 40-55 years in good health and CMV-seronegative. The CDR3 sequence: CASSLLAGGYEQYF. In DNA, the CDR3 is TGTGCCAGCAGTTTACTAGCGGGAGGCTACGAGCAGTACTTC.